This T cell receptor (beta chain) was identified during a study of cytomegalovirus exposure and HLA in healthy donors. Whole-study context: Among about 179 million T cells, an earlier analysis found roughly 100 million unique TCR beta sequences.

Study findings and constraints: There were some public TCRs occurring in many donors, but most TCR sequences were rare. Listed as cytomegalovirus-associated were 150 or so TCR beta chains.

This clone appeared a single time. What it recognizes is unknown. In the PCR, 60 Vbeta and 13 Jbeta primers were used. TCRdb keeps only in-frame clones here, not all; method: immunoSEQ multiplex PCR. The table shows over 150,000 clones, with roughly 82% occurring only once. Unmatched junction bases numbered 7, after V lost 3 bases and J lost 3 bases. The CDR3 contains 15 residues. Germline V gene lookup returns CDR1 SGHNT and CDR2 YENEEA. The chain employs TRBV11-3 and TRBJ2-5; TRBD1 matches at 7 bases. The material sequenced was PBMCs. This clonotype was obtained from a woman between 45 and 65 years old in good health and CMV-seropositive. The CDR3 coding sequence is TGTGCCAGCAGCTTTAGGGGACAGCAAGAAGAGACCCAGTACTTC. Amino acids: CASSFRGQQEETQYF.